The clone carrying this T cell receptor (beta chain) is a singleton in its sample. The antigen remains undetermined. This sample is part of a study of OX40 agonist ivuxolimab in advanced cancers. Peripheral blood came from all dose cohorts at three timepoints. Study-wide results and caveats: At 0.1 to 3.0 mg/kg and by week 6, CD4+ and CD8+ T cells in the blood had expanded clonally. Partly responding patients at 0.1-3.0 mg/kg showed some of the smallest clonal expansion. Some nonresponders also had low normalized T-cell clonal expansion.

The protocol was immunoSEQ multiplex PCR, while the TCRdb copy is restricted to in-frame clones and leaves out a portion. The table shows some 82,000 clones, with about 91% occurring only once. The germline gives CDR1 KGHSH, CDR2 LQKENI. Trimming at V came to 2 bases and at J to 5 bases, leaving 4 bases not matched to a gene. CDR3 length: 15 amino acids. Sequences were derived from CD4+ or CD8+ T cells sorted from blood, sampled in a trial of the OX40 agonist ivuxolimab. V and J are TRBV18 and TRBJ2-2; 8 nucleotides line up with TRBD1. The receptor comes from an adult with an advanced solid tumor such as melanoma, head and neck, liver or kidney cancer. The CDR3 DNA follows: TGTGCCAGCTCACCAATCACAGGGGGGACCGGGGAGCTGTTTTTT. Residues: CASSPITGGTGELFF.